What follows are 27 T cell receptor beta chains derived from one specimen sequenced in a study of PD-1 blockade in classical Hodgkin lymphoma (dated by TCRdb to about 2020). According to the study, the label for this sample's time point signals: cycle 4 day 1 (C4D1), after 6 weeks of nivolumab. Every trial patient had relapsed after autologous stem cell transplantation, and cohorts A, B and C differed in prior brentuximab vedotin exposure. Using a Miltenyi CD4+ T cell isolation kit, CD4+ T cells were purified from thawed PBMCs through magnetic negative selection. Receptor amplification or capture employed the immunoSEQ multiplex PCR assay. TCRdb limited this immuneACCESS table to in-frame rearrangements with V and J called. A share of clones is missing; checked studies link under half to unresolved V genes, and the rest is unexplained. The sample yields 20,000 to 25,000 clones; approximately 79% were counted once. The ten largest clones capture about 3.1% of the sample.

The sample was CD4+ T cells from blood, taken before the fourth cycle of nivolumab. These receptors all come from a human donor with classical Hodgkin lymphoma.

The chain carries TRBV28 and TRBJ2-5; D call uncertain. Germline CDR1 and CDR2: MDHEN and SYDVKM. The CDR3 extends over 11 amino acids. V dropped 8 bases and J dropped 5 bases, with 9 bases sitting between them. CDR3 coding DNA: TGTGCCAGCCCCTCCTCGGAGACCCAGTACTTC. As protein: CASPSSETQYF.

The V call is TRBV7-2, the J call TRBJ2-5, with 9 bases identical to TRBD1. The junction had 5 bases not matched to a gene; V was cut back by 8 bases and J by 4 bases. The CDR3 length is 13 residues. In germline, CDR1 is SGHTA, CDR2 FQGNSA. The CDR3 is CASGQGMGETQYF. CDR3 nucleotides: TGTGCCAGCGGACAGGGGATGGGAGAGACCCAGTACTTC. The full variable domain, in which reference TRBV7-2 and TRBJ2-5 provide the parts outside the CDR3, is GAGVSQSPSNKVTEKGKDVELRCDPISGHTALYWYRQSLGQGLEFLIYFQGNSAPDKSGLPSDRFSAERTGGSVSTLTIQRTQQEDSAVYLCASGQGMGETQYFGPGTRLLVL.

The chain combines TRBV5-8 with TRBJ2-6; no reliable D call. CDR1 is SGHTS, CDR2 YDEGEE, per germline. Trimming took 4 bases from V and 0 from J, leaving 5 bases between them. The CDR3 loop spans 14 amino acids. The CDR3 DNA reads TGTGCCAGCAGCAGACGCTCTGGGGCCAACGTCCTGACTTTC. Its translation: CASSRRSGANVLTF.

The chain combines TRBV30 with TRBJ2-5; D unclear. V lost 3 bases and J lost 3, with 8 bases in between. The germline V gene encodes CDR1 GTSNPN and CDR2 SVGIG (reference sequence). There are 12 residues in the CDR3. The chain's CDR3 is CAWSSNEETQYF. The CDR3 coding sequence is TGTGCCTGGAGCTCGAACGAAGAGACCCAGTACTTC. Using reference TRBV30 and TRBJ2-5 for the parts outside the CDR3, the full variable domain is SQTIHQWPATLVQPVGSPLSLECTVEGTSNPNLYWYRQAAGRGLQLLFYSVGIGQISSEVPQNLSASRPQDRQFILSSKKLLLSDSGFYLCAWSSNEETQYFGPGTRLLVL.

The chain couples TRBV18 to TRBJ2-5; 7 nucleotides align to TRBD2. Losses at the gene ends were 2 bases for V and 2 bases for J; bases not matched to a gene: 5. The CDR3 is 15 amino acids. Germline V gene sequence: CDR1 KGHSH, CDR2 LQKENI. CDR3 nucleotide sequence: TGTGCCAGCTCACCAGGCGGGGGTAGGCAAGAGACCCAGTACTTC. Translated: CASSPGGGRQETQYF.

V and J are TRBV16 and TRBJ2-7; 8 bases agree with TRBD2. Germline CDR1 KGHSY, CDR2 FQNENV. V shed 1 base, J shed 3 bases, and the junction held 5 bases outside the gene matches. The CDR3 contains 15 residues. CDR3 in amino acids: CASSQFTSGFYEQYF. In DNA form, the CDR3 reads TGTGCCAGCAGCCAATTTACTAGCGGATTCTACGAGCAGTACTTC.

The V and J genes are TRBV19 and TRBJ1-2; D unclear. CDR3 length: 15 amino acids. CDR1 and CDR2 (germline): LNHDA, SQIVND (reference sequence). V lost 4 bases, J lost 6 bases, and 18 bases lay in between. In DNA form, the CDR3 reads TGTGCCAGTAGTACCCCGCTCACCGGATCGCATGGCTACACCTTC. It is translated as CASSTPLTGSHGYTF. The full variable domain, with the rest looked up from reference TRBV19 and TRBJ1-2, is DGGITQSPKYLFRKEGQNVTLSCEQNLNHDAMYWYRQDPGQGLRLIYYSQIVNDFQKGDIAEGYSVSREKKESFPLTVTSAQKNPTAFYLCASSTPLTGSHGYTFGSGTRLTVV.

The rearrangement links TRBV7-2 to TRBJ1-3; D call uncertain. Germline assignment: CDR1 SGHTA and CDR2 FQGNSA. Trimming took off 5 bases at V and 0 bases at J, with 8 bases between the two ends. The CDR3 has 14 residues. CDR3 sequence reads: CASSPGFSGNTIYF. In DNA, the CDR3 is TGTGCCAGCAGCCCCGGGTTCTCTGGAAACACCATATATTTT.

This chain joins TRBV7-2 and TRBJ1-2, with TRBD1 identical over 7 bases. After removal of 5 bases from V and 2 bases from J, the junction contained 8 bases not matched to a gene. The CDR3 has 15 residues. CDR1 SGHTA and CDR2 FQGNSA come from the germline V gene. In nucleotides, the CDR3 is TGTGCCAGCAGCCGGGACAGCGCCTCAAACTATGGCTACACCTTC. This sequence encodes CASSRDSASNYGYTF. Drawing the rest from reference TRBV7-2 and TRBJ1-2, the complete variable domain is GAGVSQSPSNKVTEKGKDVELRCDPISGHTALYWYRQSLGQGLEFLIYFQGNSAPDKSGLPSDRFSAERTGGSVSTLTIQRTQQEDSAVYLCASSRDSASNYGYTFGSGTRLTVV.

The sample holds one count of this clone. The CDR3 here is CASSESQGGFTEAFF. The CDR3 nucleotides are TGTGCCAGCAGTGAGTCCCAGGGGGGGTTCACTGAAGCTTTCTTT. V and J are TRBV6-1 and TRBJ1-1; 7 bases align to TRBD1. V trimming: 3 bases; J trimming: 4 bases; junction bases outside the gene matches: 8. The CDR3 loop spans 15 amino acids. CDR1 is MNHNS and CDR2 is SASEGT in the germline V gene.

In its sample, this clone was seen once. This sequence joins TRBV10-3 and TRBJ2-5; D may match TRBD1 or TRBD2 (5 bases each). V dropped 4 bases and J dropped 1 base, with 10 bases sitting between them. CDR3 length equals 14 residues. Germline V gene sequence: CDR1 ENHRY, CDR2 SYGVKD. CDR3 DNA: TGTGCCATCAGTGCCGGGACGGGCCAAGAGACCCAGTACTTC. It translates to CAISAGTGQETQYF.

Here the CDR3 reads CASSLGDYFYEQYF. The CDR3 DNA reads TGCGCCAGCAGCTTGGGGGACTATTTCTACGAGCAGTACTTC. V and J are TRBV5-1 and TRBJ2-7; 7 bases agree with TRBD2. J was trimmed by 3 bases and V by 0 bases; bases with no gene match: 3. The CDR3 totals 14 residues. CDR1 is SGHRS, CDR2 YFSETQ, per germline.

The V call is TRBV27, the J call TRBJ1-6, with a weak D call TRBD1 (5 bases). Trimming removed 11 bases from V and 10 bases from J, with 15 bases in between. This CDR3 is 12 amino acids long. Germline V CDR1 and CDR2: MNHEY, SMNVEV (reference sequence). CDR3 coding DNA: TGTGCCTCGGGAGGGACTGGGTCACCCCTCCACTTT. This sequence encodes CASGGTGSPLHF.

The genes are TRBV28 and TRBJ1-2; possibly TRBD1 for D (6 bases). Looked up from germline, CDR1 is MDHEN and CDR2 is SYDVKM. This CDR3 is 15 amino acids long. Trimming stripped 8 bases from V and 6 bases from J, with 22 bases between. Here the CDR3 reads CASGWTAPNLDGYTF. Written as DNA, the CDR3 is TGTGCCAGCGGTTGGACAGCCCCCAACCTCGATGGCTACACCTTC.

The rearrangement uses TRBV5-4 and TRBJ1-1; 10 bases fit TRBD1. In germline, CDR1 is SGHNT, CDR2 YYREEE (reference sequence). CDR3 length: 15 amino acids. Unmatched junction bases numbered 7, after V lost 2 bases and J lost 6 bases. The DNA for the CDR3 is TGTGCCAGCAGCTTCCCGGGACAGGGGACCGCTGAAGCTTTCTTT. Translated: CASSFPGQGTAEAFF.

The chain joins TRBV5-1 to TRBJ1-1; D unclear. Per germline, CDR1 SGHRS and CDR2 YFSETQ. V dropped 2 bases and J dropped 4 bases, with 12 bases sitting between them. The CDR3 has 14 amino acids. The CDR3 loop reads CASSFSLPTTEAFF. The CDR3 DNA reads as TGCGCCAGCAGCTTTTCCTTACCGACCACTGAAGCTTTCTTT.

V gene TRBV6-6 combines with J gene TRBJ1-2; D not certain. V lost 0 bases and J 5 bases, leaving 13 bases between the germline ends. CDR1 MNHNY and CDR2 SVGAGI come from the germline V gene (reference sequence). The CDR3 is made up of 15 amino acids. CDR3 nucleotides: TGTGCCAGCAGTTACTCTGGTAGAGGGCAGTATGGCTACACCTTC. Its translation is CASSYSGRGQYGYTF.

CDR3 protein: CASTPRGADTQYF. DNA of the CDR3: TGTGCCAGCACCCCGAGGGGAGCAGATACGCAGTATTTT. The rearrangement links TRBV2 to TRBJ2-3, with D perhaps given as TRBD1 or TRBD2 (5 bases each). The germline CDR1 and CDR2 sequences are SNHLY and FYNNEI. The CDR3 is 13 residues long. V was clipped by 7 bases and J by 4 bases, with 12 bases between them.

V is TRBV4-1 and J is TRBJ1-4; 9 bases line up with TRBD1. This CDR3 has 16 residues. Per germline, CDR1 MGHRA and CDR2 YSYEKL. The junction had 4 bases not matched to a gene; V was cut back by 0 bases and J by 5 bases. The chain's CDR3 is CASSQEDRGGNEKLFF. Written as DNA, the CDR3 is TGCGCCAGCAGCCAAGAGGACAGGGGCGGCAATGAAAAACTGTTTTTT.

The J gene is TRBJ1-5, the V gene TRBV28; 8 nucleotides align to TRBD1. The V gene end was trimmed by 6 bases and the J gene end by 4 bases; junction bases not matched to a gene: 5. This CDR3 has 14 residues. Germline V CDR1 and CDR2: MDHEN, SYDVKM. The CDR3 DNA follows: TGTGCCAGCAGGCCGGGACAGGTAAATCAGCCCCAGCATTTT. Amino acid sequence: CASRPGQVNQPQHF.

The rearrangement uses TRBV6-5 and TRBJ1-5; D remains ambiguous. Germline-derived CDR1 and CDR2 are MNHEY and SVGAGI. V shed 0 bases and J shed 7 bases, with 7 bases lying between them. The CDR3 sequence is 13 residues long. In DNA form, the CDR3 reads TGTGCCAGCAGTTACTCGAAGGAACAGCCCCAGCATTTT. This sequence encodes CASSYSKEQPQHF.

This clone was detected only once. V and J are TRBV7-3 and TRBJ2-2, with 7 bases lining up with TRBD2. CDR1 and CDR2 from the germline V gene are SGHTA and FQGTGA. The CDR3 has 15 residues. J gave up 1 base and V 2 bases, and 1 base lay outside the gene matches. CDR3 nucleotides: TGTGCCAGCAGCTTAGCGGGGGTGAACACCGGGGAGCTGTTTTTT. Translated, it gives CASSLAGVNTGELFF. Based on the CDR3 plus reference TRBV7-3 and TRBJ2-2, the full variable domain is GAGVSQTPSNKVTEKGKYVELRCDPISGHTALYWYRQSLGQGPEFLIYFQGTGAADDSGLPNDRFFAVRPEGSVSTLKIQRTERGDSAVYLCASSLAGVNTGELFFGEGSRLTVL.

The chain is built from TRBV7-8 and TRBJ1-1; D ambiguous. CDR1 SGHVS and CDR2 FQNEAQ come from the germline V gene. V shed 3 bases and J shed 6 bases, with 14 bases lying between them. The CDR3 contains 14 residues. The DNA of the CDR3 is TGTGCCAGCAGCTTTGTAGGTAGGGTGTCTGAAGCTTTCTTT. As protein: CASSFVGRVSEAFF.

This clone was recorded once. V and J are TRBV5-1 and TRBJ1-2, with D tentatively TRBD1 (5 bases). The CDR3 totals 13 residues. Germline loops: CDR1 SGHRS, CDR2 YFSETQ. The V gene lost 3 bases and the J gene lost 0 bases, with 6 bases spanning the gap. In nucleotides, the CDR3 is TGCGCCAGCAGCTCACAGGCTAACTATGGCTACACCTTC. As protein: CASSSQANYGYTF.

In DNA form, the CDR3 reads TGTGCCAGCAGTTACTCGATCTCGCAGCCCCAGCATTTT. Encoded protein: CASSYSISQPQHF. The chain is built from TRBV6-6 and TRBJ1-5; D unresolved. The V gene lost 0 bases and the J gene lost 7 bases, with 7 bases spanning the gap. Germline V gene lookup returns CDR1 MNHNY and CDR2 SVGAGI (reference sequence). The CDR3 spans 13 residues.

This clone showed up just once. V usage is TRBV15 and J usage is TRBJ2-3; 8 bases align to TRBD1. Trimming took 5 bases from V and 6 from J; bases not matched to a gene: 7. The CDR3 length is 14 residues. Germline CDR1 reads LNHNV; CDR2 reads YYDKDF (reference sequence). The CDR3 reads CATSPQGGKDTQYF. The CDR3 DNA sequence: TGTGCCACCAGCCCACAGGGGGGTAAGGATACGCAGTATTTT.

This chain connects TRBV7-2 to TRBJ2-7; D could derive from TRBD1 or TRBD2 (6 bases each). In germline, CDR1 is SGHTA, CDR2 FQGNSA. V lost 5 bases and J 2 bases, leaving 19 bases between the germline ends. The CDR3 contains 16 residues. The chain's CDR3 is CASSVSVEGGAYEQYF. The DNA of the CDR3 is TGTGCCAGCAGCGTGTCGGTAGAGGGGGGCGCCTACGAGCAGTACTTC.